The 7 T cell receptor beta chains below all came from one sample that was sequenced in a study of early T cells in non-severe SARS-CoV-2 infection. TCRdb processed the 5' RACE reads anew with MiXCR; each CDR3 protein has one entry. This table has 30,000 or so distinct CDR3 sequences, 5.4% appearing once. The sequencing input was whole blood. Receptor source: an adult who was a healthcare worker with PCR-confirmed SARS-CoV-2 infection or an uninfected control (not recorded which).

The table lists this clonotype with many counts. The rearrangement joins TRBV5-5 to TRBJ2-7; D is possibly TRBD2 (6 bases). This CDR3 is built from 13 residues. The germline V gene has CDR1 SGHKS and CDR2 YYEKEE (reference sequence). The V gene lost 4 bases and the J gene lost 2 bases, with 10 bases spanning the gap. The CDR3 nucleotides are TGTGCCAGCAGCCCGGAGGGGACCTACGAGCAGTACTTC. Amino acids: CASSPEGTYEQYF.

Ten or more counts support this clonotype. The chain is built from TRBV5-5 and TRBJ2-1, with 7 bases fitting TRBD2. The CDR3 has 15 amino acids. V trimming: 0 bases; J trimming: 2 bases; junction bases outside the gene matches: 2. The germline V gene encodes CDR1 SGHKS and CDR2 YYEKEE (reference sequence). CDR3 residues: CASSLASGAYNEQFF. The CDR3, as DNA: TGTGCCAGCAGCTTGGCGAGCGGGGCCTACAATGAGCAGTTCTTC.

This clonotype was found many times. CDR3 DNA sequence: TGTGCCAGCAGTGGTAGTACAGCCATCTACACTGAAGCTTTCTTT. Amino acids: CASSGSTAIYTEAFF. This rearrangement joins TRBV28 to TRBJ1-1, with D uncertain. The CDR3 has 15 residues. CDR1 and CDR2 (germline): MDHEN, SYDVKM. Trimming took 5 bases from V and 3 from J, leaving 16 bases between them.

This clonotype was counted between two and nine times. This chain links TRBV4-3 with TRBJ2-2, with 11 bases lining up with TRBD1. V gave up 8 bases and J gave up 4 bases; unmatched junction bases: 6. This CDR3 is built from 15 residues. The germline V gene has CDR1 LGHNA and CDR2 YSLEER. CDR3 coding DNA: TGCGCCAGCGCCTGGGGGACAGGGGGCACCGGGGAGCTGTTTTTT. Protein: CASAWGTGGTGELFF.

This clonotype has just a few counts. J is TRBJ1-2 and V is TRBV10-3; 10 nucleotides match TRBD1. The V segment lost 4 bases and the J segment 9 bases; nucleotides outside the gene matches: 5. CDR1 is ENHRY, CDR2 SYGVKD, per germline. The CDR3 covers 13 residues. The CDR3 protein is CAISGDRGQRYTF. The CDR3 bases are TGTGCCATCAGTGGGGACAGGGGTCAACGCTACACCTTC.

This clonotype showed up just a few times. The V and J genes are TRBV10-3 and TRBJ1-2; TRBD1 might be the D (6 bases). Trimming pared 0 bases from V and 4 bases from J, leaving 12 bases between. Germline lookup yields CDR1 ENHRY and CDR2 SYGVKD. The CDR3 extends over 15 amino acids. The CDR3 DNA reads as TGTGCCATCAGTGAGTCGGGACAATTTTCCTATGGCTACACCTTC. Residues: CAISESGQFSYGYTF.

This clonotype was picked up a small number of times. The gene calls are TRBV12-5 and TRBJ2-7; either TRBD1 or TRBD2 may supply D (5 bases each). The CDR3 totals 14 residues. CDR1 is LGHNT, CDR2 FRNRAP, per germline. V was cut by 1 base and J by 1 base, with 8 bases left in between. As DNA, the CDR3 is TGTGCTAGTGGTTTGGGAGGGGTTTCCTACGAGCAGTACTTC. Translated: CASGLGGVSYEQYF.